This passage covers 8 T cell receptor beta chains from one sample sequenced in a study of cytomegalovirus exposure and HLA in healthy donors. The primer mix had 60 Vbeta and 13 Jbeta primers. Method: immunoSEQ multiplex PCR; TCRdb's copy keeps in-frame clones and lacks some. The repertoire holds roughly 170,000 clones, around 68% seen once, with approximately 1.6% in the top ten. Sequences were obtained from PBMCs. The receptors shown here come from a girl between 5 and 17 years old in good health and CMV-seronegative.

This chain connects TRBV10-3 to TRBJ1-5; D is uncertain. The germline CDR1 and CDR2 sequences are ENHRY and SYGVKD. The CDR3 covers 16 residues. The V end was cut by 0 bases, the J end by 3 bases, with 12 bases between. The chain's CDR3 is CAISESEGLNNQPQHF. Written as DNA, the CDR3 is TGTGCCATCAGTGAGTCTGAGGGATTAAACAATCAGCCCCAGCATTTT.

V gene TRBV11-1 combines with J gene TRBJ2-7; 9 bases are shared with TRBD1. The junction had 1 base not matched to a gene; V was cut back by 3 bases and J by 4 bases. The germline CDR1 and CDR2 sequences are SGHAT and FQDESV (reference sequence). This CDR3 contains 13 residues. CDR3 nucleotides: TGTGCCAGCAGCTTCGGACAGGGGTACGAGCAGTACTTC. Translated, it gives CASSFGQGYEQYF.

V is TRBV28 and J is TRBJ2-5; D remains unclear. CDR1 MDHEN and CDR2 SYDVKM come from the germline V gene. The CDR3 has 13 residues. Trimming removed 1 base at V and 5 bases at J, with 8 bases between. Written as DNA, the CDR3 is TGTGCCAGCAGTTTATCCAGTTGGGAGACCCAGTACTTC. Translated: CASSLSSWETQYF.

The CDR3 nucleotides read TGTGCCAGCAGTAGATCGACAGGACAGCGCAATCAGCCCCAGCATTTT. Residues: CASSRSTGQRNQPQHF. The rearrangement links TRBV2 to TRBJ1-5, with D perhaps matching TRBD1 (6 bases). The CDR3 length is 16 residues. Trimming took 5 bases from V and 2 from J, leaving 16 bases between them. In germline, CDR1 is SNHLY, CDR2 FYNNEI. Complete variable domain (other parts from reference TRBV2 and TRBJ1-5): EPEVTQTPSHQVTQMGQEVILRCVPISNHLYFYWYRQILGQKVEFLVSFYNNEISEKSEIFDDQFSVERPDGSNFTLKIRSTKLEDSAMYFCASSRSTGQRNQPQHFGDGTRLSIL.

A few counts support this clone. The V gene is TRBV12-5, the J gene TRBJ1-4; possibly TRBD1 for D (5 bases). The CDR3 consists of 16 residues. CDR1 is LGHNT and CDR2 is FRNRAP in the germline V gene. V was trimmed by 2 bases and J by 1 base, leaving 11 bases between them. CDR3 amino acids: CASGLQGSGTNEKLFF. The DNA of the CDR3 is TGTGCTAGTGGTTTGCAGGGAAGTGGAACTAATGAAAAACTGTTTTTT.

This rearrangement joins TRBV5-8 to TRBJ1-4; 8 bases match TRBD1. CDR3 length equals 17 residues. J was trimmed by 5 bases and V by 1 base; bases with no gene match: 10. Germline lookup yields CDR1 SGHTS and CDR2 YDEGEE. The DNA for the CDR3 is TGTGCCAGCAGCTTGAACAGGGGGAATACGCTAAATGAAAAACTGTTTTTT. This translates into CASSLNRGNTLNEKLFF.

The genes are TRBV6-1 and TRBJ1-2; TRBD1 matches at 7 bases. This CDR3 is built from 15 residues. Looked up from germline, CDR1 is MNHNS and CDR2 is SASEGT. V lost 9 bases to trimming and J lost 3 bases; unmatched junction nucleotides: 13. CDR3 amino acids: CASPLAMDRYYGYTF. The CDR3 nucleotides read TGTGCCAGTCCGCTCGCGATGGACAGGTACTATGGCTACACCTTC.

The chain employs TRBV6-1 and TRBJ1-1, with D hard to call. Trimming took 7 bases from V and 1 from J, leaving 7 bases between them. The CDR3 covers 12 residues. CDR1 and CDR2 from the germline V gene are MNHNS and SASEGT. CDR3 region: CASTNRNTEAFF. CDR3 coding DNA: TGTGCCAGCACAAACAGGAACACTGAAGCTTTCTTT.